Listed below are T cell receptor beta chains from one sample, sequenced in a study of shared clonotypes between healthy human individuals. TCRdb keeps only in-frame clones here, not all; method: immunoSEQ multiplex PCR. This table holds about 2.1 million clones, about 92% found once. Sequenced material: naive CD8+ T cells from PBMCs. These receptors originate from a man between 18 and 29 years old in good health. Some clones in this sample may be carry-over from other donors' samples. CDR3s include the opening cysteine and the closing phenylalanine or tryptophan. Each record gives: CDR3 DNA, CDR3 protein, clone size, J gene, V gene, D gene. D genes are given only for firm matches. Only part of the rows carry a size: once, few, many, or a class if the clone is expanded.

cdr3_nt: TGCGCCAGCAGCGGGTCCAGATCCTACGAGCAGTACTTC
cdr3_aa: CASSGSRSYEQYF
clone_size: NA
j_call: TRBJ2-7
v_call: TRBV5-1
d_call: NA

cdr3_nt: TGTGCCAGCAGTGAAGTGGGACAGGGCGATACTGAGCAGTTCTTC
cdr3_aa: CASSEVGQGDTEQFF
clone_size: NA
j_call: TRBJ2-1
v_call: TRBV2
d_call: TRBD1

cdr3_nt: TGCGCCAGCAGCTTGTTGACAGGAGGGCTACTTAATGAGCAGTTCTTC
cdr3_aa: CASSLLTGGLLNEQFF
clone_size: NA
j_call: TRBJ2-1
v_call: TRBV5-1
d_call: NA

cdr3_nt: TGTGCCAGCAGTTTATTAGGACTAGCAATTCCCAATGAGCAGTTCTTC
cdr3_aa: CASSLLGLAIPNEQFF
clone_size: NA
j_call: TRBJ2-1
v_call: TRBV27
d_call: TRBD2

cdr3_nt: TGTGCCAGCAGCGAACTAGCGGACAATGAGCAGTTCTTC
cdr3_aa: CASSELADNEQFF
clone_size: NA
j_call: TRBJ2-1
v_call: TRBV28
d_call: TRBD2

cdr3_nt: TGCGCCAGCAGAGACACCGGGGAGCTGTTTTTT
cdr3_aa: CASRDTGELFF
clone_size: NA
j_call: TRBJ2-2
v_call: TRBV4-1
d_call: NA

cdr3_nt: TGTGCCAGCGGCGACAGGGCCCACGGGACCCAGTACTTC
cdr3_aa: CASGDRAHGTQYF
clone_size: NA
j_call: TRBJ2-5
v_call: TRBV7-9
d_call: TRBD1

cdr3_nt: TGCAGCGTTGCCCATCGGACAGGGGGCAATGAGGGCTATGGCTACACCTTC
cdr3_aa: CSVAHRTGGNEGYGYTF
clone_size: NA
j_call: TRBJ1-2
v_call: TRBV29-1
d_call: TRBD1

cdr3_nt: TGTGCCAGCAGCCCCAAAGCAGCAGGGAGCAATCAGCCCCAGCATTTT
cdr3_aa: CASSPKAAGSNQPQHF
clone_size: NA
j_call: TRBJ1-5
v_call: TRBV7-8
d_call: NA

cdr3_nt: TGTGCCAGCAGCTGGGCGGGCAGCTCCTACGAGCAGTACTTC
cdr3_aa: CASSWAGSSYEQYF
clone_size: few
j_call: TRBJ2-7
v_call: TRBV2
d_call: NA

cdr3_nt: TGTGCCAGCAATGAACTAGCGGGAGTCACCGGGGAGCTGTTTTTT
cdr3_aa: CASNELAGVTGELFF
clone_size: NA
j_call: TRBJ2-2
v_call: TRBV6-1
d_call: TRBD2

cdr3_nt: TGTGCCAGCAGCCCACCGGGACAGGTTTTAGAGACCCAGTACTTC
cdr3_aa: CASSPPGQVLETQYF
clone_size: NA
j_call: TRBJ2-5
v_call: TRBV7-6
d_call: TRBD1

cdr3_nt: TGTGCCAGCAGCTTAGGAAGCTACGAGCAGTACTTC
cdr3_aa: CASSLGSYEQYF
clone_size: NA
j_call: TRBJ2-7
v_call: TRBV11-2
d_call: NA

cdr3_nt: TGTGCCAGCAGCTTAGGGGGGCTAGCGGGAGAACAGTACTTC
cdr3_aa: CASSLGGLAGEQYF
clone_size: NA
j_call: TRBJ2-7
v_call: TRBV7-9
d_call: TRBD2

cdr3_nt: TGTGCCAGCAGTTACTCGGAGAACTACGAGCAGTACTTC
cdr3_aa: CASSYSENYEQYF
clone_size: NA
j_call: TRBJ2-7
v_call: TRBV6-5
d_call: NA

cdr3_nt: TGCGCCAGCAGCTTGGGACTACCCTCCGCCACAGATACGCAGTATTTT
cdr3_aa: CASSLGLPSATDTQYF
clone_size: NA
j_call: TRBJ2-3
v_call: TRBV5-1
d_call: NA

cdr3_nt: TGCAGCGGAGAGAACACTGAAGCTTTCTTT
cdr3_aa: CSGENTEAFF
clone_size: few
j_call: TRBJ1-1
v_call: TRBV29-1
d_call: NA

cdr3_nt: TGTGCCATCCACCCCGCGCATGGGGCGCAGGGCAATGAGCAGTTCTTC
cdr3_aa: CAIHPAHGAQGNEQFF
clone_size: NA
j_call: TRBJ2-1
v_call: TRBV10-3
d_call: NA

cdr3_nt: TGTGCCAGCAGCTTAGCGCCGGCAGGGCCCTATGGCTACACCTTC
cdr3_aa: CASSLAPAGPYGYTF
clone_size: NA
j_call: TRBJ1-2
v_call: TRBV7-9
d_call: NA

cdr3_nt: TGTGCCATCAGTGTCTTGACAGACGAGGGGCTCGAGCAGTACTTC
cdr3_aa: CAISVLTDEGLEQYF
clone_size: NA
j_call: TRBJ2-7
v_call: TRBV10-3
d_call: NA

cdr3_nt: TGTGCCAGCAGCACACTCGGGGGTGAAGCTTTCTTT
cdr3_aa: CASSTLGGEAFF
clone_size: NA
j_call: TRBJ1-1
v_call: TRBV7-9
d_call: NA

cdr3_nt: TGTGCCACCAGCAGAGATCTTACACCATCGGATGGCTACACCTTC
cdr3_aa: CATSRDLTPSDGYTF
clone_size: NA
j_call: TRBJ1-2
v_call: TRBV15
d_call: NA

cdr3_nt: TGTGCCAGCAGCCAAGATTTCGGGACGGCGAGTTATCTTAGGGAGCAGTACTTC
cdr3_aa: CASSQDFGTASYLREQYF
clone_size: once
j_call: TRBJ2-7
v_call: TRBV14
d_call: NA

cdr3_nt: TGTGCCACCAGCAGAGTGGGACAGAAAATACATCCGGACATTAATGAAAAACTGTTTTTT
cdr3_aa: CATSRVGQKIHPDINEKLFF
clone_size: NA
j_call: TRBJ1-4
v_call: TRBV15
d_call: TRBD1

cdr3_nt: TGTGCCAGCAGCTGGGATAGTTACCAGCGGGGGTACAATGAGCAGTTCTTC
cdr3_aa: CASSWDSYQRGYNEQFF
clone_size: NA
j_call: TRBJ2-1
v_call: TRBV7-9
d_call: TRBD2

cdr3_nt: TGTGCCAGTTCTTTGCGGGTCGCCTACAATGAGCAGTTCTTC
cdr3_aa: CASSLRVAYNEQFF
clone_size: NA
j_call: TRBJ2-1
v_call: TRBV27
d_call: NA

cdr3_nt: TGTGCCAGCAGTGTCAGGGGGTACCCTGACGAGCAGTACTTC
cdr3_aa: CASSVRGYPDEQYF
clone_size: NA
j_call: TRBJ2-7
v_call: TRBV27
d_call: TRBD1

cdr3_nt: TGCGCCAGCAGCCCGACGACCGTTGCAACTAATGAAAAACTGTTTTTT
cdr3_aa: CASSPTTVATNEKLFF
clone_size: once
j_call: TRBJ1-4
v_call: TRBV4-3
d_call: NA

cdr3_nt: TGTGCCAGCAGCGTAGGAGACAGAACCTACGAGCAGTACTTC
cdr3_aa: CASSVGDRTYEQYF
clone_size: NA
j_call: TRBJ2-7
v_call: TRBV9
d_call: NA

cdr3_nt: TGTGCCAGCAGCCCAGTAGCGGGAGTGCGCACAGATACGCAGTATTTT
cdr3_aa: CASSPVAGVRTDTQYF
clone_size: NA
j_call: TRBJ2-3
v_call: TRBV11-1
d_call: TRBD2

cdr3_nt: TGTGCCAGCAGTTCTTGGGACGGGACGTCCTACGAGCAGTACTTC
cdr3_aa: CASSSWDGTSYEQYF
clone_size: NA
j_call: TRBJ2-7
v_call: TRBV27
d_call: NA

cdr3_nt: TGTGCCAGCAGTTTTCTGGGGGCGATTGAGCAGTTCTTC
cdr3_aa: CASSFLGAIEQFF
clone_size: NA
j_call: TRBJ2-1
v_call: TRBV27
d_call: NA

cdr3_nt: TGTGCCAGCACCCCTCCGCGGGCCACAAACACCGGGGAGCTGTTTTTT
cdr3_aa: CASTPPRATNTGELFF
clone_size: NA
j_call: TRBJ2-2
v_call: TRBV7-2
d_call: NA

cdr3_nt: TGTGCCAGCAGCTTTAGGAATTGGACTCACAATGAGCAGTTCTTC
cdr3_aa: CASSFRNWTHNEQFF
clone_size: NA
j_call: TRBJ2-1
v_call: TRBV11-3
d_call: NA

cdr3_nt: TGTGCCAGCAGTTTAGAGAGTGAGCAGTTCTTC
cdr3_aa: CASSLESEQFF
clone_size: NA
j_call: TRBJ2-1
v_call: TRBV28
d_call: NA

cdr3_nt: TGTGCCAGCAGTTTCTTTAGAGATGTCTACGAGCAGTACTTC
cdr3_aa: CASSFFRDVYEQYF
clone_size: NA
j_call: TRBJ2-7
v_call: TRBV28
d_call: NA

cdr3_nt: TGTGCCAGCTCGGGACAGGGGAACAGCAATCAGCCCCAGCATTTT
cdr3_aa: CASSGQGNSNQPQHF
clone_size: NA
j_call: TRBJ1-5
v_call: TRBV19
d_call: TRBD1

cdr3_nt: TGTGCCAGCAGTTTGAGCGTTGTTCCTGAAGCTTTCTTT
cdr3_aa: CASSLSVVPEAFF
clone_size: NA
j_call: TRBJ1-1
v_call: TRBV28
d_call: NA

cdr3_nt: TGTGCCTGCCAACAGGGTTGGACAGATACGCAGTATTTT
cdr3_aa: CACQQGWTDTQYF
clone_size: NA
j_call: TRBJ2-3
v_call: TRBV30
d_call: NA

cdr3_nt: TGCGCCAGCAGTCAGGGGGTTAACACTGAAGCTTTCTTT
cdr3_aa: CASSQGVNTEAFF
clone_size: NA
j_call: TRBJ1-1
v_call: TRBV4-1
d_call: TRBD1

cdr3_nt: TGTGCCAGCAGTTCCGGGGGCGTCGTAGGAGAAAAACTGTTTTTT
cdr3_aa: CASSSGGVVGEKLFF
clone_size: NA
j_call: TRBJ1-4
v_call: TRBV6-5
d_call: NA

cdr3_nt: TGTGCCAGTAGTCTAGGGAGCGGGGTGGCCAAAAACATTCAGTACTTC
cdr3_aa: CASSLGSGVAKNIQYF
clone_size: few
j_call: TRBJ2-4
v_call: TRBV19
d_call: TRBD2

cdr3_nt: TGTGCCTGGAGATTCCGGAGAGGAGGAAAACTGTTTTTT
cdr3_aa: CAWRFRRGGKLFF
clone_size: NA
j_call: TRBJ1-4
v_call: TRBV30
d_call: NA

cdr3_nt: TGTGCCAGCAGCTTGGACCCAGGGGGCAATGAGCAGTTCTTC
cdr3_aa: CASSLDPGGNEQFF
clone_size: NA
j_call: TRBJ2-1
v_call: TRBV7-2
d_call: TRBD1

cdr3_nt: TGTGCCAGCAGCGCCCGAAACAGGGGGTTTTACACTGAAGCTTTCTTT
cdr3_aa: CASSARNRGFYTEAFF
clone_size: NA
j_call: TRBJ1-1
v_call: TRBV7-2
d_call: TRBD1

cdr3_nt: TGTGCCAGCAGTTATGGAGCTAACTATGGCTACACCTTC
cdr3_aa: CASSYGANYGYTF
clone_size: NA
j_call: TRBJ1-2
v_call: TRBV27
d_call: NA

cdr3_nt: TGTGCCAGCAGCCAAGTTCATATGAGCGGGAGTATATACGAGCAGTACTTC
cdr3_aa: CASSQVHMSGSIYEQYF
clone_size: NA
j_call: TRBJ2-7
v_call: TRBV4-2
d_call: TRBD2

cdr3_nt: TGTGCCAGCAGTTATTTCGTTGGAGGGGGTGAAGATGGCTACACCTTC
cdr3_aa: CASSYFVGGGEDGYTF
clone_size: NA
j_call: TRBJ1-2
v_call: TRBV6-6
d_call: NA